This TCR beta chain was recorded in a study of blood T cell repertoires in COVID-19. Study in general: Acute and convalescent COVID-19 specimens originated in the United States, Italy and Spain. Sources were T cells, B-cell-depleted T cells, or PBMCs; the material itself was cDNA or gDNA.

Profiling relied on immunoSEQ multiplex PCR, and the TCRdb table lists in-frame clones only, not all of them. The data show under 75,000 clones, around 80% seen once. Germline lookup yields CDR1 LNHDA and CDR2 SQIVND (reference sequence). There are 14 residues in the CDR3. With 4 bases removed from V and 2 bases from J, the gap between germline ends came to 8 bases. The TCR sequence derives from a man aged 80 or over with acute or convalescent COVID-19. The V gene is TRBV19, the J gene TRBJ2-2, with D hard to call. The sequencing sample was made of peripheral blood. CDR3 loop: CASSKSTNTGELFF. CDR3 nucleotides: TGTGCCAGTAGTAAGTCTACTAACACCGGGGAGCTGTTTTTT.